The 4 T cell receptor beta chains listed next were all sequenced from one sample in a study of T cells in women clearing cervical HPV infection. Only in-frame clones appear in the TCRdb table, and some are missing; sequencing was by immunoSEQ multiplex PCR. The listing contains about 24,000 clones. Sequenced sample: blood buffy coat. Receptor source: a woman aged 18-70 years with a cervical HPV16 infection that either progressed to CIN3+ or cleared (not recorded which).

With regard to this clone: The observed sequence ends 3 residues before the CDR3 terminus, with the missing tail filled in from the germline J gene. The chain couples TRBV6-2 or TRBV6-3 to TRBJ1-6; the D gene is possibly TRBD1 (6 bases). Between the trimmed V and J ends, which lost 7 bases and 9 bases, there was a span of 10 bases. The CDR3 has 12 amino acids. The V gene's germline CDR1 is MNHEY and CDR2 SVGEGT. Partial CDR3 DNA: TGTGCCAGCACCCAGGGGTCTTCACCC. Amino acids: CASTQGSSP. The complete CDR3 protein is CASTQGSSPLHF.

A remark on this clone: The read terminates 3 residues before the CDR3 end, so the remaining end is supplied by the germline J gene. The chain carries TRBV19 and TRBJ2-2; D is perhaps TRBD1 (6 bases). Germline CDR1 and CDR2: LNHDA and SQIVND (reference sequence). The CDR3 extends over 12 amino acids. The DNA read from the CDR3 is TGTGCCACCCGTTTGGGGGCCAACGTG. Its protein is CATRLGANV. In full, the CDR3 reads CATRLGANVLFF.

A note on this clone: With the read ending 3 residues before the CDR3 end, the germline J gene is used to fill in that end. Other DNA sequences in this sample translate to the same CDR3. V and J are TRBV30 and TRBJ1-3; possibly TRBD1 for D (5 bases). The CDR3 runs 13 residues. CDR1 and CDR2 (germline): GTSNPN, SVGIG (reference sequence). Incomplete CDR3 DNA: TGTGCCTGGAGTGTTTCCCCTTGGGGCACA. Its protein is CAWSVSPWGT. The full CDR3 protein reads CAWSVSPWGTIYF. Full variable domain (rest looked up from reference TRBV30 and TRBJ1-3): SQTIHQWPATLVQPVGSPLSLECTVEGTSNPNLYWYRQAAGRGLQLLFYSVGIGQISSEVPQNLSASRPQDRQFILSSKKLLLSDSGFYLCAWSVSPWGTIYFGEGSWLTVV.

CDR3 protein: CASSQLNREETQYF. The sequenced part of the CDR3 DNA is TGTGCCAGCTCCCAACTCAACAGGGAAGAGACG. The chain joins TRBV18 to TRBJ2-3, with D possibly matching TRBD1 (6 bases). The read finishes 3 residues shy of the CDR3 end, and the germline J gene is used to complete it. The CDR3 covers 14 residues. Germline V gene sequence: CDR1 KGHSH, CDR2 LQKENI. Full variable domain (outside the CDR3, taken from reference TRBV18 and TRBJ2-3): NAGVMQNPRHLVRRRGQEARLRCSPMKGHSHVYWYRQLPEEGLKFMVYLQKENIIDESGMPKERFSAEFPKEGPSILRIQQVVRGDSAAYFCASSQLNREETQYFGPGTRLTVL.